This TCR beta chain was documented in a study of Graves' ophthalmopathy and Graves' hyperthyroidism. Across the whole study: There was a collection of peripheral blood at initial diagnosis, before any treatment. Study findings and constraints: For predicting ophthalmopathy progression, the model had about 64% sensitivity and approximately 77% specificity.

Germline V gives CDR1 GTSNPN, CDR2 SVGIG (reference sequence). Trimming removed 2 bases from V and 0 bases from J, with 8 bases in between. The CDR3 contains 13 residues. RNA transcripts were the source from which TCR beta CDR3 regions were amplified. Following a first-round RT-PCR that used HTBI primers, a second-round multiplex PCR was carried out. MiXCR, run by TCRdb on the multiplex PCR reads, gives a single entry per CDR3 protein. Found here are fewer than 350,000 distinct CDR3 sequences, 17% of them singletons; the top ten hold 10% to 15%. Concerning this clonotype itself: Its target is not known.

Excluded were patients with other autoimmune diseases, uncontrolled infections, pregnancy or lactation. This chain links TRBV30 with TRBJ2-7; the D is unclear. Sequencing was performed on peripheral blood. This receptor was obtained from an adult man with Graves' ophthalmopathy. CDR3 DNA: TGTGCCTGGAGTTATGGCCGCTCCTACGAGCAGTACTTC. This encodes CAWSYGRSYEQYF.